This T cell receptor (beta chain) emerged from a study of blood T cell repertoires in COVID-19. Under the authors' procedure: Estimation of nucleated cell counts was performed using reference gene primer amplification. Sequencing used immunoSEQ multiplex PCR; TCRdb keeps in-frame clones, though not all of them. The DNA was the basis for D and trimming; V, J and clone size are from that table. The sample has hundreds of thousands of clones, under 90% seen once. The study recruited people aged roughly 18 to 100 years across more than 20 US areas. Recovered status in Cohort 3 required two negative PCRs, clearance, or symptom resolution. This clonotype originated in a middle-aged man who had recovered from COVID-19. Sequenced: PBMCs or T cells enriched from blood (not recorded which).

For the CDR3, the DNA is TGTGCCAGCAGCTTAGGAGAGACCGGGGAGCTGTTTTTT. It encodes CASSLGETGELFF. V gene TRBV7-9 combines with J gene TRBJ2-2; D is undetermined. In germline, CDR1 is SEHNR, CDR2 FQNEAQ (reference sequence). Trimming removed 1 base at V and 5 bases at J, with 5 bases between. The CDR3 has 13 amino acids.